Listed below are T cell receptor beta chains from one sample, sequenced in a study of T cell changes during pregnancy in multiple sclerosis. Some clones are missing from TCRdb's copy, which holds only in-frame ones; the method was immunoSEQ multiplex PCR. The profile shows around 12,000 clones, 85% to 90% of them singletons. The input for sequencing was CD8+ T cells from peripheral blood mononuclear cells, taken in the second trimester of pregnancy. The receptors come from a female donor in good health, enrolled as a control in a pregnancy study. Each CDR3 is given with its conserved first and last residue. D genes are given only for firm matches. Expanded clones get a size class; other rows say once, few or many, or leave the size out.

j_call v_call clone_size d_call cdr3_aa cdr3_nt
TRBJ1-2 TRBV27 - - CASSLGAAFYGYTF TGTGCCAGCAGTTTAGGAGCAGCCTTCTATGGCTACACCTTC
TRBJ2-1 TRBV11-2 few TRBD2 CASSLSGSFLNEQFF TGTGCCAGCAGCTTGAGCGGGAGTTTCCTCAATGAGCAGTTCTTC
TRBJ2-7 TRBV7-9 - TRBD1 CASSLYPQGDPPYEQYF TGTGCCAGCAGCTTATACCCACAGGGGGATCCTCCCTACGAGCAGTACTTC
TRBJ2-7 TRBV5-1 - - CASSSGVEQYF TGCGCCAGCAGCTCAGGGGTCGAGCAGTACTTC
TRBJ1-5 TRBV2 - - CASSEGRHSNQPQHF TGTGCCAGCAGTGAGGGGAGACATAGCAATCAGCCCCAGCATTTT
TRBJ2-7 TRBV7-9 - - CASSLSGLSYEQYF TGTGCCAGCAGCTTAAGCGGGTTGTCCTACGAGCAGTACTTC
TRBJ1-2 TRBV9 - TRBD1 CASSHHRGTELYGYTF TGTGCCAGCAGCCACCACAGAGGGACAGAACTTTATGGCTACACCTTC
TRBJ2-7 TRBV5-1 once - CASSRHGGDGEQYF TGCGCCAGCAGCCGCCATGGAGGGGACGGCGAGCAGTACTTC
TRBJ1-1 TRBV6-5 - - CASRPGVMNTEAFF TGTGCCAGCAGGCCAGGGGTCATGAACACTGAAGCTTTCTTT
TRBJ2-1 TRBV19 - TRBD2 CASSPLAGGGNEQFF TGTGCCAGTAGTCCACTAGCGGGAGGAGGAAATGAGCAGTTCTTC
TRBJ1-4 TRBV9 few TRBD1 CASSAPQGVEEEKLFF TGTGCCAGCAGCGCCCCCCAGGGGGTTGAAGAGGAAAAACTGTTTTTT
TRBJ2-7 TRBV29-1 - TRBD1 CSGGDRSYEQYF TGCAGCGGTGGGGACAGGAGCTACGAGCAGTACTTC
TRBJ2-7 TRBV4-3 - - CASSQSSGYEQYF TGCGCCAGCAGCCAATCCAGCGGCTACGAGCAGTACTTC
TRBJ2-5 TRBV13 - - CASSLRAEETQYF TGTGCCAGCAGCTTACGAGCGGAAGAGACCCAGTACTTC
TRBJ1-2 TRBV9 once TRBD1 CASSVGGGDGYTF TGTGCCAGCAGCGTAGGAGGGGGCGATGGCTACACCTTC
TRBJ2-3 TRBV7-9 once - CASIPTEQSDTQYF TGTGCCAGCATTCCCACGGAGCAATCAGATACGCAGTATTTT
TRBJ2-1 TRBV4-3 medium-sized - CASSHNYNEQFF TGCGCCAGCAGCCACAATTACAATGAGCAGTTCTTC
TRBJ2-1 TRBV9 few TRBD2 CASSVEEISRTSGSILGNEQFF TGTGCCAGCAGCGTAGAGGAAATTTCCCGCACTAGCGGCTCTATCCTAGGGAATGAGCAGTTCTTC
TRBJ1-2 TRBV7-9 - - CASSLDGGGDYGYTF TGTGCCAGCAGCTTAGACGGCGGGGGGGACTATGGCTACACCTTC
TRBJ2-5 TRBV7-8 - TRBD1 CASSPLGGTGETQYF TGTGCCAGCAGCCCCCTTGGAGGGACAGGAGAGACCCAGTACTTC
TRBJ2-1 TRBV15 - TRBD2 CATSRSWRGVYNEQFF TGTGCCACCAGCAGATCCTGGCGGGGGGTATACAATGAGCAGTTCTTC
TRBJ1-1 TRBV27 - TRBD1 CASSFRGTGAEAFF TGTGCCAGCTCCTTCAGGGGGACCGGCGCTGAAGCTTTCTTT
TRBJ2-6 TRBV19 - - CASAPGAGANVLTF TGTGCCAGTGCCCCGGGGGCTGGGGCCAACGTCCTGACTTTC
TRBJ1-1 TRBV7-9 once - CASSWGAGLNTEAFF TGTGCCAGCAGCTGGGGCGCAGGCTTGAACACTGAAGCTTTCTTT
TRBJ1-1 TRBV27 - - CASSSRDGLTEAFF TGTGCCAGCAGTTCTCGGGATGGACTCACTGAAGCTTTCTTT
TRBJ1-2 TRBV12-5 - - CASGLRGASYTF TGTGCTAGTGGTTTGCGTGGGGCAAGCTACACCTTC
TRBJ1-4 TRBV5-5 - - CASSLGGFSREKLFF TGTGCCAGCAGCTTGGGAGGGTTTTCTCGTGAAAAACTGTTTTTT
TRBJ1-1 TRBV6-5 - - CASSYSGVGGITEAFF TGTGCCAGCAGTTACTCGGGGGTGGGGGGGATCACTGAAGCTTTCTTT
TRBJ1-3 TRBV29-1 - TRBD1 CSAIGQGESHSGNTIYF TGCAGCGCTATCGGACAGGGGGAAAGTCACTCTGGAAACACCATATATTTT
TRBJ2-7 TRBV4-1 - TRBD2 CASSQDPPGLANSYEQYF TGCGCCAGCAGCCAGGACCCACCGGGACTAGCGAATTCCTACGAGCAGTACTTC
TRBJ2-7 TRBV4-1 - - CASSHLAESSYEQYF TGCGCCAGCAGCCACTTGGCGGAGAGCTCCTACGAGCAGTACTTC
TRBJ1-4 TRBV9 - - CASGLTATNEKLFF TGTGCCTCCGGACTAACCGCAACTAATGAAAAACTGTTTTTT
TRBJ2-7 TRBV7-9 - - CASSFSQGSSYEQYF TGTGCCAGCAGCTTTTCGCAGGGATCCTCCTACGAGCAGTACTTC
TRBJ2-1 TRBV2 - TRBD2 CASSPEIAGPNNEQFF TGTGCCAGCAGTCCAGAAATAGCGGGACCCAACAATGAGCAGTTCTTC
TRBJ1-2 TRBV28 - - CASSLQNYGYTF TGTGCCAGCAGTTTACAGAACTATGGCTACACCTTC
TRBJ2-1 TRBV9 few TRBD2 CASSPSGTSGSLPFF TGTGCCAGCAGCCCCTCCGGGACTAGCGGGAGTTTGCCGTTCTTC
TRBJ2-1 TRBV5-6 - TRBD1 CASSLTGGSEQFF TGTGCCAGCAGCCTCACAGGGGGAAGTGAGCAGTTCTTC
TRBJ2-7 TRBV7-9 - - CASSLSNRAEQYF TGTGCCAGCAGCTTGTCTAACAGGGCCGAGCAGTACTTC
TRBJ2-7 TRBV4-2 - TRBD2 CASSQDVLAGGGSYEQYF TGTGCCAGCAGCCAAGATGTGCTAGCGGGAGGCGGCTCCTACGAGCAGTACTTC
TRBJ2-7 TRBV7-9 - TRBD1 CASTESWTGATYEQYF TGTGCCAGCACCGAATCCTGGACAGGGGCGACCTACGAGCAGTACTTC
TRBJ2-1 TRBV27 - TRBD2 CASSLSLAGGQFF TGTGCCAGCAGTTTGTCCTTAGCGGGGGGACAGTTCTTC
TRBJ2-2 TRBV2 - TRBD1 CASGGRGQGVSGELFF TGTGCCAGCGGCGGGAGGGGACAGGGGGTATCGGGGGAGCTGTTTTTT
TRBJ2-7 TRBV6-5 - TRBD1 CASSPSGTGLREQYF TGTGCCAGCAGTCCCTCCGGGACAGGGCTGAGGGAGCAGTACTTC
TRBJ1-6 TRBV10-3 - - CAISSEDYNSPLHF TGTGCCATCAGTTCCGAGGATTATAATTCACCCCTCCACTTT
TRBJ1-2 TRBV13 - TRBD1 CASSLRDRGGKDYGYTF TGTGCCAGCAGCCTCCGGGACAGGGGGGGTAAGGACTATGGCTACACCTTC
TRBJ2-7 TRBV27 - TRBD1 CASSLTPGQLAYEQYF TGTGCCAGCAGTTTAACGCCGGGACAGTTGGCCTACGAGCAGTACTTC
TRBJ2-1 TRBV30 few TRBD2 CAWSVDPASGRINEQFF TGTGCCTGGAGTGTAGACCCCGCTAGCGGGAGGATAAATGAGCAGTTCTTC
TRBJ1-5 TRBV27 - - CASSPGTSNQPQHF TGTGCCAGCAGTCCCGGGACAAGCAATCAGCCCCAGCATTTT
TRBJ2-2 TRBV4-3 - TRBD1 CASSQAEHRQGDNTGELFF TGCGCCAGCAGCCAAGCCGAACACCGACAGGGGGATAACACCGGGGAGCTGTTTTTT
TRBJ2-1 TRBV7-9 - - CASSSNRAAGGINEQFF TGTGCCAGCAGCTCGAACAGGGCTGCGGGTGGTATCAATGAGCAGTTCTTC
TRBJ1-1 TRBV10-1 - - CASKEGVNTEAFF TGCGCCAGCAAGGAGGGCGTGAACACTGAAGCTTTCTTT
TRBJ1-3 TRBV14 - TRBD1 CASSRWGTDRNTIYF TGTGCCAGCAGCAGATGGGGGACAGATCGAAACACCATATATTTT
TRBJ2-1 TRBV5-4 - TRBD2 CASSLEIAGSYNEQFF TGTGCCAGCAGCTTGGAAATAGCGGGGTCCTACAATGAGCAGTTCTTC
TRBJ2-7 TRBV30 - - CAWREGPTYEQYF TGTGCCTGGAGGGAGGGCCCGACCTACGAGCAGTACTTC
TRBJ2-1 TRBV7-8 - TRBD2 CASSSGLAVYNEQFF TGTGCCAGCAGCTCGGGACTAGCGGTATACAATGAGCAGTTCTTC
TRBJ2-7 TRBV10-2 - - CASSVSDIRDEQYF TGCGCCAGCAGTGTATCCGATATACGGGACGAGCAGTACTTC
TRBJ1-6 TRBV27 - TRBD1 CASLQGTGHSPLHF TGTGCCAGCCTCCAGGGGACAGGGCACTCACCCCTCCACTTT
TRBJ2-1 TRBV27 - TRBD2 CASSSTSGGALSYNEQFF TGTGCCAGCAGTTCCACTAGCGGGGGGGCCCTTTCATACAATGAGCAGTTCTTC
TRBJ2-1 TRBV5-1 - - CASSPGGAIVYNEQFF TGCGCCAGCAGTCCTGGGGGGGCGATCGTATACAATGAGCAGTTCTTC